The 10 T cell receptor beta chains below all came from one sample that was sequenced in a study of blood T cell repertoires in COVID-19. Sequencing was performed with immunoSEQ multiplex PCR; in TCRdb, only in-frame clones are kept and a portion is missing. The sample carries around 250,000 clones, around nine tenths recorded once. The sample taken for sequencing was peripheral blood. These receptors were obtained from a man between 40 and 49 years old with active or convalescent COVID-19.

The V gene is TRBV10-1, the J gene TRBJ1-1; TRBD1 is a possible D gene (6 bases). Trimming shortened V by 4 bases and J by 1 base, and 19 bases separated the two germline ends. Per the germline V gene, CDR1 is WNHNN and CDR2 is SYGVQD (reference sequence). The CDR3 has 17 residues. The chain's CDR3 is CASSAVMAGGQNTEAFF. The DNA for the CDR3 is TGCGCCAGCAGTGCAGTCATGGCGGGGGGACAGAACACTGAAGCTTTCTTT.

CDR3 loop: CATSPTGTYNNEQFF. CDR3 DNA: TGTGCCACCAGCCCTACCGGGACATATAACAATGAGCAGTTCTTC. This sequence joins TRBV24-1 and TRBJ2-1; perhaps TRBD1 as D (6 bases). CDR3 length: 15 residues. Trimming left V 7 bases short and J 5 bases short, with 17 bases between. CDR1 KGHDR and CDR2 SFDVKD come from the germline V gene.

This clone was seen only a few times. The gene calls are TRBV12-5 and TRBJ1-3; TRBD1 aligns across 8 bases. In germline, CDR1 is LGHNT, CDR2 FRNRAP. This CDR3 region has 15 residues. The V segment lost 3 bases and the J segment 6 bases; nucleotides outside the gene matches: 7. In nucleotides, the CDR3 is TGTGCTAGTGGTTTCCAGGGGGCGCGGGCAAACACCATATATTTT. It translates to CASGFQGARANTIYF.

A few counts support this clone. The rearrangement joins TRBV30 to TRBJ2-7, with a weak D call TRBD2 (6 bases). Germline V gives CDR1 GTSNPN, CDR2 SVGIG (reference sequence). This CDR3 has 14 amino acids. Trimming removed 4 bases at V and 7 bases at J, with 20 bases between. The CDR3 region is CAWKWTGGWEEQYF. The CDR3, as DNA: TGTGCCTGGAAGTGGACCGGAGGGTGGGAAGAGCAGTACTTC.

This chain links TRBV6-6 with TRBJ2-1; TRBD2 agrees at 9 bases. The CDR3 is 16 amino acids. Germline V lookup: CDR1 MNHNY, CDR2 SVGAGI (reference sequence). V was clipped by 5 bases and J by 4 bases; unmatched bases: 9. CDR3 sequence reads: CASSGPKAGGYNEQFF. The CDR3 bases are TGTGCCAGCAGTGGCCCTAAGGCGGGGGGGTACAATGAGCAGTTCTTC.

The J gene is TRBJ2-1, the V gene TRBV19; the D is unclear. V lost 5 bases and J 6 bases, leaving 5 bases between the germline ends. Germline CDR1 is LNHDA and CDR2 is SQIVND (reference sequence). The CDR3 runs to 11 residues. CDR3 loop: CASSESNEQFF. Written as DNA, the CDR3 is TGTGCCAGTAGTGAGAGCAATGAGCAGTTCTTC.

This chain joins TRBV4-1 and TRBJ1-5; 9 positions match TRBD1. Per germline, CDR1 MGHRA and CDR2 YSYEKL. V lost 4 bases to trimming and J lost 6 bases; unmatched junction nucleotides: 7. The CDR3 contains 15 residues. The CDR3 loop is CASSLNRGQSQPQHF. CDR3 sequence (DNA): TGCGCCAGCAGCCTGAACAGGGGGCAAAGTCAGCCCCAGCATTTT.

This clone was detected once. This rearrangement joins TRBV7-6 to TRBJ2-2; maybe TRBD2 (6 bases). CDR1 SGHVS and CDR2 FNYEAQ come from the germline V gene. The CDR3 is made up of 15 amino acids. With 5 bases removed from V and 4 bases from J, the gap between germline ends came to 14 bases. In nucleotides, the CDR3 is TGTGCCAGCAGCCGGGACTTCGCGGCCACCGGGGAGCTGTTTTTT. This codes for CASSRDFAATGELFF.

This clone has just a few counts. This sequence joins TRBV29-1 and TRBJ2-2, with a tentative D call TRBD2 (5 bases). The CDR3 is 14 amino acids. V lost 5 bases and J 8 bases, leaving 18 bases between the germline ends. In germline, CDR1 is SQVTM, CDR2 ANQGSEA. CDR3 DNA: TGCAGCGTTCACCCCCCGGGAATCACGGGGGAGCTGTTTTTT. This gives the protein CSVHPPGITGELFF.

The sample holds one count of this clone. The gene calls are TRBV29-1 and TRBJ2-5; D not certain. Germline loops: CDR1 SQVTM, CDR2 ANQGSEA. V lost 7 bases and J lost 5, with 20 bases in between. The CDR3 spans 14 residues. CDR3 amino acids: CSAAGSLQTETQYF. CDR3 nucleotide sequence: TGCAGCGCCGCTGGCAGTCTCCAGACTGAGACCCAGTACTTC.